Below, one T cell receptor (beta chain) is given with its context. Antigen unknown. Germline CDR1 reads SEHNR; CDR2 reads FQNEAQ (reference sequence). The CDR3 has 14 amino acids. Trimming pared 1 base from V and 0 bases from J, leaving 7 bases between. These data come from a study of regulatory T cells in long-lasting Graves disease. Overall study context: Disease was considered persistent Graves' disease after over 5 years of antithyroid drugs (with positive TSH receptor antibodies). Study-level points and caveats: The study found lower TCR diversity in persistent Graves' patients than in newly diagnosed ones. Persistent patients shared 2,741 public clonotypes among themselves. Newly diagnosed patients shared fewer, at around 970. TRBV28 was favored in persistent disease, as were TRBJ1-2 and TRBJ2-5.

Through Arm-PCR of CDR3 regions and iRepertoire HTBI primers, TCR beta libraries were built. TCRdb processed the multiplex PCR reads anew with MiXCR; each CDR3 protein has one entry. The sample has more than 650,000 distinct CDR3 sequences, 25% to 30% seen once; the top ten hold 40% to 50%. Time point here: persistent/refractory GD, antithyroid drugs over 5 years with positive TRAb. Researchers made the TCR library from RNA that was extracted from PBMCs. Sequencing was performed on peripheral blood mononuclear cells (PBMCs), taken when the disease was refractory, from a patient treated with antithyroid drugs. This rearrangement joins TRBV7-9 to TRBJ2-7; D ambiguous. The TCR sequence derives from a female donor with Graves disease. This CDR3 reads CASSLVTDSYEQYF. As DNA, the CDR3 is TGTGCCAGCAGCTTAGTTACGGACTCCTACGAGCAGTACTTC.